Below, one T cell receptor (beta chain) is given with its context. The target antigen is unknown. The sample originates from a study of cytomegalovirus exposure and HLA in healthy donors. Trimming took off 6 bases at V and 4 bases at J, with 10 bases between the two ends. Germline V lookup: CDR1 DFQATT, CDR2 SNEGSKA (reference sequence). The length of the CDR3 is 11 residues. Use of 60 Vbeta and 13 Jbeta primers characterized the PCR. Profiled with immunoSEQ multiplex PCR; TCRdb holds only in-frame clones, not every one. This sample yields about 100,000 clones, of which about four fifths are seen a single time; roughly 3.8% belongs to the top ten. Study results and limitations: Fewer N-insertions (relative to the approximately 670-donor mean) were reportedly seen in an Asian-associated ancestry cluster in a later analysis. In vitro data verified three CMV-associated chains as specific for CMV antigens.

This chain joins TRBV20-1 and TRBJ2-7; D remains unclear. This TCR derives from a woman aged 40 to 55 in good health and CMV-seronegative. The material sequenced was PBMCs. The chain's CDR3 is CSAFGLYEQYF. For the CDR3, the DNA is TGCAGTGCATTCGGTTTATACGAGCAGTACTTC.